This TCR beta chain came from a study of cytomegalovirus exposure and HLA in healthy donors. Notes on the study in general: The sole available immune exposure information was CMV serostatus.

With respect to this clone: The antigen remains unidentified.

13 Jbeta primers and 60 Vbeta primers were used for the PCR. TCRdb's table, derived via immunoSEQ multiplex PCR, lists solely in-frame clones and lacks some. This repertoire includes about 79,000 clones. Sequenced input: PBMCs. This receptor was obtained from a man aged 25-45 years in good health and CMV-seronegative.

The CDR3 bases are TGCAGTGCTAGTGACAGCGAAAAACTGTTTTTT. This codes for CSASDSEKLFF. The V and J genes are TRBV20-1 and TRBJ1-4; TRBD1 might be the D (5 bases). This CDR3 is 11 amino acids long. Germline V gives CDR1 DFQATT, CDR2 SNEGSKA (reference sequence). Trimming removed 3 bases from V and 8 bases from J, with 7 bases in between.